This T cell receptor (beta chain) was captured by sequencing in a study of T-cell memory formation after mild COVID-19. Overall study context: There were largely donor-specific TCR clusters. General observations from the study: CD4+ contracting clones were mainly CM and EM; CD8+ ones, EMRA.

As for this clonotype: As yet, its antigen is unknown.

The CDR3 consists of 15 residues. Unmatched junction bases numbered 9, after V lost 4 bases and J lost 9 bases. Looked up from germline, CDR1 is SGHVS and CDR2 is FNYEAQ. From the 5' RACE reads, TCRdb called clonotypes with MiXCR, one entry per CDR3 protein. The sample includes 150,000 to 200,000 distinct CDR3 sequences, around 10% seen only once; the top ten take about 3.5%. The chain carries TRBV7-6 and TRBJ1-5, with 10 bases that match TRBD1. The receptor was derived from a man aged 18 to 29 who had mild COVID-19 (a few samples of this study predate the infection). Cell type and time point are not known. Material for sequencing was PBMCs or a T cell subset sorted from them (not recorded which). CDR3 in DNA: TGTGCCAGCAGCTCCCCGGGGGGACAGGGGTGGCCCCAGCATTTT. It codes for CASSSPGGQGWPQHF.